The text below deals with one T cell receptor beta chain. Germline values: CDR1 MDHEN, CDR2 SYDVKM. The CDR3 is made up of 16 amino acids. This sample is part of a study of T cells expressing NK-cell markers. Reprocessing the 5' RACE reads, TCRdb reports a single entry for every CDR3 protein and omits DNA. The specimen's table records roughly 300,000 distinct CDR3 sequences. This chain joins TRBV28 and TRBJ2-6; TCRdb picks TRBD1, but there is no DNA to check that call. The sequence derives from a woman between 18 and 70 years old in good health. Sequencing was performed on blood T cells: a sorted CD56 or NKG2C T cell subset, CD4+ or CD8+ T cells, or bulk PBMC T cells (not recorded which). The CDR3 is CASRSEQGRVANVLTF. Variable domain in full (rest from reference TRBV28 and TRBJ2-6): DVKVTQSSRYLVKRTGEKVFLECVQDMDHENMFWYRQDPGLGLRLIYFSYDVKMKEKGDIPEGYSVSREKKERFSLILESASTNQTSMYLCASRSEQGRVANVLTFGAGSRLTVL.